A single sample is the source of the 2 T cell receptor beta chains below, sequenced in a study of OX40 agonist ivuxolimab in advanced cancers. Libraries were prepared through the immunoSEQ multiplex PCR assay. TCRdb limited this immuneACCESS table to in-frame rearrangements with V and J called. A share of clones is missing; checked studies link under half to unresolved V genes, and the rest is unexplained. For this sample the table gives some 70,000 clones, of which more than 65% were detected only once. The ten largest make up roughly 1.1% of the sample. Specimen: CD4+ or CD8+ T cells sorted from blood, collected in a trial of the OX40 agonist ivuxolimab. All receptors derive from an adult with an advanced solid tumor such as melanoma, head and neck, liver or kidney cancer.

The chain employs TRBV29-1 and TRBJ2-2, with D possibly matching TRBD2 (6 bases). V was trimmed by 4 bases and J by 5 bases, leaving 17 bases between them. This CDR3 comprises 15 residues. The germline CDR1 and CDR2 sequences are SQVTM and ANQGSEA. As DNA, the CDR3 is TGCAGCGTTGGGCCCTTTGCGGGGTATACCGGGGAGCTGTTTTTT. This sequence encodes CSVGPFAGYTGELFF.

This chain's CDR3 is CASSSTATSNEKLFF. CDR3 DNA sequence: TGTGCCAGCAGCTCGACTGCCACATCTAATGAAAAACTGTTTTTT. V gene TRBV7-9 combines with J gene TRBJ1-4, with D uncertain. The germline V gene encodes CDR1 SEHNR and CDR2 FQNEAQ (reference sequence). The V end lost 4 bases, the J end lost 3 bases, and 12 bases lay between the germline ends. The CDR3 sequence is 15 residues long.